This entry is about one TCR beta chain. This record belongs to a study of control samples from healthy donors and cancer patients. CDR1 is MGHDK and CDR2 is SYGVNS in the germline V gene. V was shortened by 4 bases and J by 0 bases, with 15 bases between the two germline ends. CDR3 length: 16 amino acids. Clones were read by immunoSEQ multiplex PCR, and TCRdb kept only the in-frame ones, dropping some. This table holds roughly 80,000 clones, approximately 92% found once. This chain connects TRBV25-1 to TRBJ1-1, with a tentative D call TRBD1 (5 bases). Sequencing was performed on blood. This TCR was sampled from a woman aged 60 to 75 in good health. CDR3 in DNA: TGTGCCAGCAGTGCCGGGGGATCGAGTATGAACACTGAAGCTTTCTTT. It codes for CASSAGGSSMNTEAFF.